This entry lists 17 T cell receptor beta chains sequenced from one sample in a study of cytomegalovirus exposure and HLA in healthy donors. It was with 60 Vbeta and 13 Jbeta primers that the PCR ran. Profiled with immunoSEQ multiplex PCR; TCRdb holds only in-frame clones, not every one. The repertoire includes under 70,000 clones, around 86% of them detected once, and roughly 2% sits in the top ten. The material sequenced was PBMCs. The source of these receptors is a young woman in good health and CMV-seronegative.

This clone was detected only once. This chain links TRBV5-6 with TRBJ2-1; 8 nucleotides line up with TRBD2. The CDR3 loop spans 14 amino acids. The V gene's germline CDR1 is SGHDT and CDR2 YYEEEE. J gave up 6 bases and V 1 base, and 3 bases lay outside the gene matches. CDR3 DNA: TGTGCCAGCAGCTTGCCGGGAGGGCCCAATGAGCAGTTCTTC. Amino acid sequence: CASSLPGGPNEQFF.

This chain joins TRBV5-1 and TRBJ1-1, with 9 bases aligning to TRBD1. Germline trimming cut 4 bases from V and 1 base from J; bases unmatched to any gene: 2. This CDR3 is 14 amino acids long. Per germline, CDR1 SGHRS and CDR2 YFSETQ. The CDR3 region has the DNA TGCGCCAGCAGCCCGGACAGGGGGAACACTGAAGCTTTCTTT. Translation: CASSPDRGNTEAFF.

This sequence joins TRBV19 and TRBJ2-3; no definite D call. CDR1 and CDR2 (germline): LNHDA, SQIVND (reference sequence). Trimming cost V 5 bases and J 5 bases, with 8 bases left between them. The CDR3 consists of 12 residues. The CDR3 coding sequence is TGTGCCAGTAGTGCTTCTAAAGATACGCAGTATTTT. This sequence encodes CASSASKDTQYF.

The genes are TRBV2 and TRBJ2-7; possible D gene TRBD2, 6 bases. Germline CDR1 reads SNHLY; CDR2 reads FYNNEI. This CDR3 comprises 14 residues. With 7 bases removed from V and 3 bases from J, the gap between germline ends came to 16 bases. As DNA, the CDR3 is TGTGCCAGCACGCTGGACTATTTTATCTACGAGCAGTACTTC. Translated, it gives CASTLDYFIYEQYF. Full variable domain (missing parts from reference TRBV2 and TRBJ2-7): EPEVTQTPSHQVTQMGQEVILRCVPISNHLYFYWYRQILGQKVEFLVSFYNNEISEKSEIFDDQFSVERPDGSNFTLKIRSTKLEDSAMYFCASTLDYFIYEQYFGPGTRLTVT.

This sequence joins TRBV27 and TRBJ1-5; 8 bases match TRBD1. Germline V CDR1 and CDR2: MNHEY, SMNVEV (reference sequence). The CDR3 is 17 residues long. The J segment lost 0 bases and the V segment lost 5 bases, leaving 9 bases of the junction unmatched. In DNA form, the CDR3 reads TGTGCCAGCAGTCTACGGACAGGGAGTTATAGCAATCAGCCCCAGCATTTT. Protein sequence: CASSLRTGSYSNQPQHF.

The chain carries TRBV7-2 and TRBJ2-7; tentatively, D is TRBD1 (6 bases). Trimming stripped 5 bases from V and 2 bases from J, with 16 bases between. This CDR3 comprises 15 residues. Germline V gene data show CDR1 as SGHTA and CDR2 as FQGNSA. The CDR3 DNA sequence: TGTGCCAGCAGCCCACTGGGGGCCTCTCCCTACGAGCAGTACTTC. As protein: CASSPLGASPYEQYF.

The rearrangement uses TRBV2 and TRBJ2-1; no firm D call. There are 15 residues in the CDR3. Per the germline V gene, CDR1 is SNHLY and CDR2 is FYNNEI. V was trimmed by 2 bases and J by 5 bases, leaving 13 bases between them. The CDR3: CASSENYWSHNEQFF. The DNA of the CDR3 is TGTGCCAGCAGTGAAAACTACTGGAGCCACAATGAGCAGTTCTTC.

The rearrangement joins TRBV28 to TRBJ2-5; perhaps TRBD1 as D (7 bases). V lost 7 bases, J lost 7 bases, and 25 bases lay in between. Germline lookup yields CDR1 MDHEN and CDR2 SYDVKM. The CDR3 is 16 residues long. In DNA form, the CDR3 reads TGTGCCAGCACCGCTCCCCAGGGGGGAAGGAACCCGACCCAGTACTTC. As protein: CASTAPQGGRNPTQYF.

The rearrangement joins TRBV27 to TRBJ1-1, with TRBD1 identical over 9 bases. With 6 bases clipped from V and 6 bases from J, the junction kept 8 bases outside the gene matches. Germline CDR1 is MNHEY and CDR2 is SMNVEV (reference sequence). The CDR3 totals 14 residues. CDR3 amino acids: CASSRDRGSAEAFF. The CDR3 coding sequence is TGTGCCAGCAGCCGCGACAGGGGGTCGGCTGAAGCTTTCTTT.

CDR3 region: CASSPGGLAGPPPSYEQYF. The CDR3 DNA follows: TGTGCCAGCTCACCTGGGGGACTAGCGGGACCGCCGCCCTCCTACGAGCAGTACTTC. The chain combines TRBV18 with TRBJ2-7, with TRBD2 matching over 13 bases. V was pared by 3 bases and J by 0 bases, with 11 bases of the junction left unmatched. CDR1 is KGHSH, CDR2 LQKENI, per germline. The CDR3 contains 19 residues.

This chain connects TRBV4-1 to TRBJ2-5; 11 bases match TRBD1. The trim removed 4 bases at V and 5 bases at J, leaving 6 bases unmatched. The germline CDR1 and CDR2 sequences are MGHRA and YSYEKL. The CDR3 runs 15 residues. Written as DNA, the CDR3 is TGCGCCAGCAGCCCGGGGGACAGGGGGACGGAGACCCAGTACTTC. Translating it yields CASSPGDRGTETQYF.

The chain uses TRBV5-6 and TRBJ2-7; TRBD2 agrees at 7 bases. Trimming at V came to 7 bases and at J to 3 bases, leaving 7 bases not matched to a gene. In germline, CDR1 is SGHDT, CDR2 YYEEEE. There are 13 residues in the CDR3. The CDR3 DNA reads as TGTGCCAGCGGGCGCGGGGGATACTACGAGCAGTACTTC. It yields the protein CASGRGGYYEQYF.

This rearrangement joins TRBV15 to TRBJ2-7, with 9 bases fitting TRBD1. CDR1 is LNHNV, CDR2 YYDKDF, per germline (reference sequence). The J segment lost 6 bases and the V segment lost 0 bases, leaving 6 bases of the junction unmatched. CDR3 length: 15 residues. The CDR3 reads CATSRDRDRDSEQYF. CDR3 sequence (DNA): TGTGCCACCAGCAGAGACCGGGACAGGGACTCCGAGCAGTACTTC.

This chain links TRBV2 with TRBJ2-1; D remains unclear. From germline, CDR1 is SNHLY and CDR2 FYNNEI. The CDR3 totals 14 residues. With 10 bases removed from V and 2 bases from J, the gap between germline ends came to 15 bases. This chain's CDR3 is CATGEVRTYNEQFF. The CDR3 nucleotides are TGTGCCACTGGAGAGGTAAGGACCTACAATGAGCAGTTCTTC.

The chain carries TRBV18 and TRBJ2-2; the match to TRBD2 covers 10 bases. V gave up 4 bases and J gave up 4 bases; unmatched junction bases: 3. Germline V CDR1 and CDR2: KGHSH, LQKENI. The CDR3 contains 15 residues. The CDR3 coding sequence is TGTGCCAGCTCACTAGCGGGAGGTACCACCGGGGAGCTGTTTTTT. Translating gives CASSLAGGTTGELFF.

The rearrangement joins TRBV5-6 to TRBJ2-7, with a tentative D call TRBD1 (6 bases). Germline assignment: CDR1 SGHDT and CDR2 YYEEEE. V was trimmed by 4 bases and J by 3 bases, leaving 8 bases between them. This CDR3 is built from 12 residues. In nucleotides, the CDR3 is TGTGCCAGCAGCCCGGGACACTACGAGCAGTACTTC. Protein sequence: CASSPGHYEQYF.

This clone has just a few counts. The V call is TRBV7-9, the J call TRBJ1-3; TRBD1 agrees at 9 bases. Germline-derived CDR1 and CDR2 are SEHNR and FQNEAQ (reference sequence). V trimming: 5 bases; J trimming: 8 bases; junction bases outside the gene matches: 7. CDR3 length equals 14 residues. The CDR3 is CASSPGTGYDTIYF. In nucleotides, the CDR3 is TGTGCCAGCAGCCCTGGGACAGGGTATGACACCATATATTTT.